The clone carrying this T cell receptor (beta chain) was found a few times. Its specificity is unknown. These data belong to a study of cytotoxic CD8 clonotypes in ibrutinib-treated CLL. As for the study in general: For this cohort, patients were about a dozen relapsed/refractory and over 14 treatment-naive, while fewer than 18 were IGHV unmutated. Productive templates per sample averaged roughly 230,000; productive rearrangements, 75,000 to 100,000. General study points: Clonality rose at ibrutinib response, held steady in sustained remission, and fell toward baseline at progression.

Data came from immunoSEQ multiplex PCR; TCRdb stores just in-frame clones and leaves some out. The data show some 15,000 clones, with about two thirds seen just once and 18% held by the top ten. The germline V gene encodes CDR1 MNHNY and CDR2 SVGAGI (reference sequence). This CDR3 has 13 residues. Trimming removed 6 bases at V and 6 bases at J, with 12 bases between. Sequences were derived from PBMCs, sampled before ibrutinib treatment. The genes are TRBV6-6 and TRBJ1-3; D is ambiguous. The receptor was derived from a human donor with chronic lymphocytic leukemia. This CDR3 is CASSLAMVNTIYF. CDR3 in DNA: TGTGCCAGCAGCCTCGCGATGGTAAACACCATATATTTT.